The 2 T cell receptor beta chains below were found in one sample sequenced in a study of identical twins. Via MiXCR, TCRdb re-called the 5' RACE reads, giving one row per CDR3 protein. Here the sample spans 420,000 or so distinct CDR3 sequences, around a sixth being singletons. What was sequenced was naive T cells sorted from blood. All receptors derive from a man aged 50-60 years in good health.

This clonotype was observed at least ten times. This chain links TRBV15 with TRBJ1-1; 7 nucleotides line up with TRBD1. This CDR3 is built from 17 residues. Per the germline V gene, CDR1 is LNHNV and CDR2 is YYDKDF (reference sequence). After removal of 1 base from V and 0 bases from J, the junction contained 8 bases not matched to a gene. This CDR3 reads CATSRGARGSMNTEAFF. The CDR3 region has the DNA TGTGCCACCAGCAGAGGGGCCAGGGGGAGCATGAACACTGAAGCTTTCTTT.

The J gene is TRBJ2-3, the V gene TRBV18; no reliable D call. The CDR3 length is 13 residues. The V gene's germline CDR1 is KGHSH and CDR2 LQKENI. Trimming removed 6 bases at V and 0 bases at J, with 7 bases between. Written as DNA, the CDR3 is TGTGCCAGCTCGGGTTCGAGCACAGATACGCAGTATTTT. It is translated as CASSGSSTDTQYF. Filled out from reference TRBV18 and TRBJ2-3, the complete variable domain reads NAGVMQNPRHLVRRRGQEARLRCSPMKGHSHVYWYRQLPEEGLKFMVYLQKENIIDESGMPKERFSAEFPKEGPSILRIQQVVRGDSAAYFCASSGSSTDTQYFGPGTRLTVL.